What follows are 21 T cell receptor beta chains derived from one specimen sequenced in a study of regulatory T cells in long-lasting Graves disease. Time point meaning: newly diagnosed GD, antithyroid drugs for less than 3 months. Following extraction of RNA from PBMCs, that RNA was used to make the TCR library. Construction of TCR beta libraries relied on iRepertoire HTBI primers and on Arm-PCR targeting CDR3 regions. TCRdb fed the multiplex PCR reads into MiXCR, producing one record per CDR3 protein. The data show some 330,000 distinct CDR3 sequences, roughly 12% seen once. The sample was also linked to a second study, of T cells in Graves' hyperthyroidism and ophthalmopathy.

Sequenced material: peripheral blood mononuclear cells (PBMCs), taken at new diagnosis, from a patient treated with antithyroid drugs. These receptors were collected from a woman between 18 and 30 years old with Graves disease.

Ten or more counts support this clonotype. The chain employs TRBV7-3 and TRBJ2-5, with TRBD1 identical over 12 bases. From germline, CDR1 is SGHTA and CDR2 FQGTGA. The length of the CDR3 is 15 residues. The J segment lost 4 bases and the V segment lost 4 bases, leaving 4 bases of the junction unmatched. CDR3 DNA: TGTGCCAGCAGCTCGGGACAGGGGGCGAGAGAGACCCAGTACTTC. Translating it yields CASSSGQGARETQYF.

Worth noting for this clonotype: Being one base from a much bigger clone, this may be a read error. The rearrangement joins TRBV12-3 or TRBV12-4 to TRBJ1-3; TRBD1 might be the D (5 bases). The length of the CDR3 is 15 residues. Trimming took 6 bases from V and 0 from J, leaving 12 bases between them. CDR3 in amino acids: CASRGPGTSGNTIYF. The CDR3 region has the DNA TGTGCCAGCAGGGGCCCTGGGACCTCTGGAAACACCATATATTTT.

This clonotype came up many times. The J gene is TRBJ2-3, the V gene TRBV28, with no clear D. Trimming removed 5 bases at V and 5 bases at J, with 11 bases between. The CDR3 extends over 13 amino acids. Germline V gene lookup returns CDR1 MDHEN and CDR2 SYDVKM. CDR3 bases: TGTGCCAGCAGTCTCTCCGTCGGAGATACGCAGTATTTT. This codes for CASSLSVGDTQYF.

This clonotype has ten or more counts. The rearrangement uses TRBV11-2 and TRBJ2-1; TRBD2 agrees at 9 bases. CDR1 and CDR2 from the germline V gene are SGHAT and FQNNGV. The CDR3 is made up of 13 amino acids. Germline trimming cut 5 bases from V and 5 bases from J; bases unmatched to any gene: 1. This CDR3 reads CASSRLADNEQFF. CDR3 nucleotides: TGTGCCAGCAGCCGACTAGCGGACAATGAGCAGTTCTTC.

This clonotype was seen repeatedly, ten times or more. This sequence joins TRBV7-2 and TRBJ1-4, with 7 bases lining up with TRBD1. V lost 3 bases, J lost 3 bases, and 7 bases stayed unmatched. The CDR3 consists of 16 residues. Germline V CDR1 and CDR2: SGHTA, FQGNSA. CDR3 sequence: CASSLNRGTANEKLFF. Here the CDR3 DNA reads TGTGCCAGCAGCTTGAACAGGGGAACGGCTAATGAAAAACTGTTTTTT.

This clonotype showed up many times. The chain has TRBV20-1 and TRBJ1-5; D unresolved. Looked up from germline, CDR1 is DFQATT and CDR2 is SNEGSKA (reference sequence). CDR3 size: 14 residues. Trimming left V 2 bases short and J 7 bases short, with 15 bases between. The DNA of the CDR3 is TGCAGTGCTAGAATATCAGGTATCAGCCAGCCCCAGCATTTT. The encoded protein is CSARISGISQPQHF.

The chain joins TRBV5-1 to TRBJ1-2; a weak D match, TRBD1 (5 bases). Germline V gene sequence: CDR1 SGHRS, CDR2 YFSETQ. CDR3 size: 15 residues. Trimming removed 3 bases at V and 3 bases at J, with 15 bases between. CDR3 in amino acids: CASSYRDPRDYGYTF. The CDR3 DNA sequence: TGCGCCAGCAGCTACCGGGACCCTAGGGACTATGGCTACACCTTC.

The rearrangement uses TRBV6-1 and TRBJ1-1, with TRBD1 as a possible D gene (5 bases). The CDR3 contains 16 residues. Trimming pared 6 bases from V and 1 base from J, leaving 18 bases between. Per the germline V gene, CDR1 is MNHNS and CDR2 is SASEGT. The CDR3 loop is CASRPVKGSQNTEAFF. CDR3 DNA: TGTGCCAGCAGGCCTGTCAAGGGGTCTCAGAACACTGAAGCTTTCTTT.

This chain connects TRBV9 to TRBJ2-1; 12 bases are a match to TRBD2. Germline CDR1 is SGDLS and CDR2 is YYNGEE. This CDR3 has 17 amino acids. With V trimmed by 0 bases and J by 6 bases, 7 bases remained unmatched. The CDR3 is CASSVGSGLAGTNEQFF. The CDR3 DNA reads TGTGCCAGCAGCGTAGGGTCGGGACTAGCGGGTACCAATGAGCAGTTCTTC.

This chain joins TRBV20-1 and TRBJ1-5, with unresolved D. Trimming took off 6 bases at V and 0 bases at J, with 12 bases between the two ends. The CDR3 has 14 residues. The germline V gene has CDR1 DFQATT and CDR2 SNEGSKA (reference sequence). CDR3: CSAEDANSNQPQHF. The CDR3 coding sequence is TGCAGTGCCGAGGACGCCAATAGCAATCAGCCCCAGCATTTT.

This clonotype was observed at least ten times. The rearrangement joins TRBV19 to TRBJ1-4; TRBD1 is a possible D gene (6 bases). V dropped 4 bases and J dropped 8 bases, with 14 bases sitting between them. This CDR3 comprises 14 residues. In germline, CDR1 is LNHDA, CDR2 SQIVND (reference sequence). The CDR3 DNA sequence: TGTGCCAGTAGTACTTCCGGGACAATCGAAAAACTGTTTTTT. This codes for CASSTSGTIEKLFF.

This clonotype has only a few counts. This chain uses TRBV27 with TRBJ2-2, with TRBD1 matching 7 bases. V dropped 3 bases and J dropped 7; count of bases not matched to a gene: 5. The CDR3 has 14 residues. Germline CDR1 is MNHEY and CDR2 is SMNVEV (reference sequence). CDR3 sequence reads: CASSLTGFDGELFF. CDR3 DNA sequence: TGTGCCAGCAGTTTGACAGGGTTTGACGGGGAGCTGTTTTTT.

This clonotype was seen repeatedly, ten times or more. Its ends do not fully match the called genes, so a read error is possible. This rearrangement joins TRBV28 to TRBJ2-3; tentatively, D is TRBD2 (6 bases). The CDR3 extends over 11 amino acids. CDR1 is MDHEN and CDR2 is SYDVKM in the germline V gene. CDR3 loop: CAIGGADTQYF. CDR3 sequence (DNA): TGTGCCATCGGCGGGGCAGATACGCAGTACTTT.

The chain uses TRBV27 and TRBJ2-1, with TRBD2 identical over 10 bases. Germline-derived CDR1 and CDR2 are MNHEY and SMNVEV (reference sequence). Trimming took 6 bases from V and 3 from J; bases not matched to a gene: 2. The CDR3 totals 14 residues. The CDR3 bases are TGTGCCAGCAGACTAGCGGGATTCTACAATGAGCAGTTCTTC. It codes for CASRLAGFYNEQFF.

The CDR3: CSARGFRRGTPDTQYF. CDR3 sequence (DNA): TGCAGTGCTAGAGGCTTTCGGCGGGGAACCCCCGATACGCAGTATTTT. The V call is TRBV20-1, the J call TRBJ2-3, with D possibly being TRBD2 (6 bases). Trimming pared 1 base from V and 6 bases from J, leaving 20 bases between. The CDR3 covers 16 residues. The germline V gene encodes CDR1 DFQATT and CDR2 SNEGSKA (reference sequence).

This rearrangement joins TRBV5-5 to TRBJ2-1; TRBD2 matches 9 bases. The V gene end was trimmed by 4 bases and the J gene end by 7 bases; junction bases not matched to a gene: 12. This CDR3 spans 16 amino acids. Germline CDR1 is SGHKS and CDR2 is YYEKEE (reference sequence). CDR3 DNA: TGTGCCAGCAGCCTCGATAGCGGGAGTATTATGAATGAGCAGTTCTTC. Translated, it gives CASSLDSGSIMNEQFF.

The table lists this clonotype with many counts. The chain recombines TRBV20-1 with TRBJ2-2; D may be TRBD2 (6 bases). V lost 0 bases and J lost 2, with 13 bases in between. Per germline, CDR1 DFQATT and CDR2 SNEGSKA (reference sequence). CDR3 length: 16 residues. CDR3 coding DNA: TGCAGTGCTAGAGAACTGCTAGCGCCCAACACCGGGGAGCTGTTTTTT. It translates to CSARELLAPNTGELFF.

This clonotype has at least ten counts. CDR3 sequence: CASSQAPEQGAQHF. CDR3 DNA: TGTGCCAGCAGCCAGGCCCCGGAACAGGGGGCCCAGCATTTT. This chain uses TRBV3-1 with TRBJ1-5; 8 nucleotides line up with TRBD1. CDR1 is LGHDT and CDR2 is YNNKEL in the germline V gene (reference sequence). The CDR3 totals 14 residues. J gave up 11 bases and V 3 bases, and 9 bases lay outside the gene matches.

This clonotype was picked up one time. A much larger clone differs by one base, so this may be a read error. The chain combines TRBV6-1 with TRBJ2-5; possibly TRBD2 for D (6 bases). The CDR3 length is 14 residues. CDR1 is MNHNS and CDR2 is SASEGT in the germline V gene. The CDR3 region is CASSGQGGWETRYF. For the CDR3, the DNA is TGTGCCAGCAGTGGTCAGGGAGGTTGGGAGACCCGGTACTTC.

This clonotype showed up many times. This chain uses TRBV6-1 with TRBJ1-2; D remains ambiguous. This CDR3 is 13 amino acids long. Per germline, CDR1 MNHNS and CDR2 SASEGT. V dropped 1 base and J dropped 6 bases, with 9 bases sitting between them. This chain's CDR3 is CASSEEWFHGYTF. The DNA of the CDR3 is TGTGCCAGCAGTGAAGAATGGTTTCATGGCTACACCTTC.

Notes on this clonotype: This sequence may be a read error, since a much larger clone differs from it by one base. The gene calls are TRBV15 and TRBJ1-4; D is unclear. Trimming cost V 5 bases and J 7 bases, with 14 bases left between them. Per the germline V gene, CDR1 is LNHNV and CDR2 is YYDKDF (reference sequence). The CDR3 length is 14 residues. The DNA for the CDR3 is TGTGCCACCAGCGCGGCGGTGATGAGTGAAAAACTGTTTTTT. It yields the protein CATSAAVMSEKLFF. Full variable domain (rest looked up from reference TRBV15 and TRBJ1-4): DAMVIQNPRYQVTQFGKPVTLSCSQTLNHNVMYWYQQKSSQAPKLLFHYYDKDFNNEADTPDNFQSRRPNTSFCFLDIRSPGLGDTAMYLCATSAAVMSEKLFFGSGTQLSVL.